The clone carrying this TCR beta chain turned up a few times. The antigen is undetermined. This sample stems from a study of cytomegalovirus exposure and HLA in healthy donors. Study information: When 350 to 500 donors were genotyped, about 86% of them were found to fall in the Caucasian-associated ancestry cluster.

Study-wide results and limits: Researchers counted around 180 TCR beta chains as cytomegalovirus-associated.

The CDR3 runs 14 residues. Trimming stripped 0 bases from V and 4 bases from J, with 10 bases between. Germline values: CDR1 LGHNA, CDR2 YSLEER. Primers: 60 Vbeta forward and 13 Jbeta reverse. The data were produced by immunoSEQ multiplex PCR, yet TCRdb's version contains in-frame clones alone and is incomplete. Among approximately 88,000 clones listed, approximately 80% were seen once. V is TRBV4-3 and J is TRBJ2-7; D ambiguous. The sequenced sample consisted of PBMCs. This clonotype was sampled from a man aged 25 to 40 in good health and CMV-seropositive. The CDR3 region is CASSQDEQVYEQYF. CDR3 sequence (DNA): TGCGCCAGCAGCCAAGATGAGCAGGTTTACGAGCAGTACTTC.